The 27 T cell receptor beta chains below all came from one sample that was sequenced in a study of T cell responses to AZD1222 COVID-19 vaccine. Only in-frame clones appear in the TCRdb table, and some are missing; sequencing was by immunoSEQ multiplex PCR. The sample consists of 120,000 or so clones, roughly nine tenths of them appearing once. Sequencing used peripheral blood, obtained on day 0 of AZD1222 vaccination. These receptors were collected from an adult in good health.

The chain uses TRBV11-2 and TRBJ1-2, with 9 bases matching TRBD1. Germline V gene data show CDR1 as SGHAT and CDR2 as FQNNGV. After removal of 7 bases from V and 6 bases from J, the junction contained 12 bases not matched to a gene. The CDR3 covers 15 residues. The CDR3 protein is CASTIGDRVSHGYTF. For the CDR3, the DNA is TGTGCCAGCACCATAGGGGACAGGGTTAGCCATGGCTACACCTTC. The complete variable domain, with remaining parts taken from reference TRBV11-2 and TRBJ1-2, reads EAGVAQSPRYKIIEKRQSVAFWCNPISGHATLYWYQQILGQGPKLLIQFQNNGVVDDSQLPKDRFSAERLKGVDSTLKIQPAKLEDSAVYLCASTIGDRVSHGYTFGSGTRLTVV.

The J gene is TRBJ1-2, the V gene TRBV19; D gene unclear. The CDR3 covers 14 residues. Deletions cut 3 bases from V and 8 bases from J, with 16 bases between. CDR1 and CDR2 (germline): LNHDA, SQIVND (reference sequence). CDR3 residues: CASSMSLAPRGYTF. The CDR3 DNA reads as TGTGCCAGTAGTATGAGTCTCGCACCGAGGGGCTACACCTTC.

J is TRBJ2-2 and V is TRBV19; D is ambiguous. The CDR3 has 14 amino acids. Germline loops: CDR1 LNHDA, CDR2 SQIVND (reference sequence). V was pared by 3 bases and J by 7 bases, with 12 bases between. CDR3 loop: CASSIPRPGGELFF. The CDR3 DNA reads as TGTGCCAGTAGTATCCCCCGACCGGGCGGGGAGCTGTTTTTT.

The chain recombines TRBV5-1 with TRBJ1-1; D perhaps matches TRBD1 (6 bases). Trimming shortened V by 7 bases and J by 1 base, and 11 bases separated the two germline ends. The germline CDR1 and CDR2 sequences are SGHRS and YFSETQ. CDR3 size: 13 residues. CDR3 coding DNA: TGCGCCAGCGGCGGGACACAGAACACTGAAGCTTTCTTT. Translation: CASGGTQNTEAFF.

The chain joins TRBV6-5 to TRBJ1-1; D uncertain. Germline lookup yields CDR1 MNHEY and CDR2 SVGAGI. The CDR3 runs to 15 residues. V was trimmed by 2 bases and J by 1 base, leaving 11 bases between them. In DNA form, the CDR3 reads TGTGCCAGCAGTTACGTAGGGAGAGGGAACACTGAAGCTTTCTTT. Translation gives CASSYVGRGNTEAFF.

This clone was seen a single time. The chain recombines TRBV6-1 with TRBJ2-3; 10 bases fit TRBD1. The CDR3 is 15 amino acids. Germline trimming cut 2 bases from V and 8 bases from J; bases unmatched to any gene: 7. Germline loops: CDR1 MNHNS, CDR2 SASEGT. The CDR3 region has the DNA TGTGCCAGCAGTGAATTGGGACAGGGGTCTGGTACGCAGTATTTT. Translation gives CASSELGQGSGTQYF.

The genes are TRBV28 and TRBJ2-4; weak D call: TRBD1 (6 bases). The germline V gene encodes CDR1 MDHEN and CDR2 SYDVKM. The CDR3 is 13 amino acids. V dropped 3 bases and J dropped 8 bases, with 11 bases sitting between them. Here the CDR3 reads CASSFGGADIQYF. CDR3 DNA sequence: TGTGCCAGCAGTTTTGGGGGCGCGGACATTCAGTACTTC. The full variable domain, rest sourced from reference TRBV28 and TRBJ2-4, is DVKVTQSSRYLVKRTGEKVFLECVQDMDHENMFWYRQDPGLGLRLIYFSYDVKMKEKGDIPEGYSVSREKKERFSLILESASTNQTSMYLCASSFGGADIQYFGAGTRLSVL.

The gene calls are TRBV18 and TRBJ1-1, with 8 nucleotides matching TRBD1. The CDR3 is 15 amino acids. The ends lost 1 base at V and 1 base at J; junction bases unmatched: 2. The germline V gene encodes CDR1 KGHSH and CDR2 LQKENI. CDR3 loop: CASSPRQGWNTEAFF. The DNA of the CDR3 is TGTGCCAGCTCACCACGACAGGGGTGGAACACTGAAGCTTTCTTT.

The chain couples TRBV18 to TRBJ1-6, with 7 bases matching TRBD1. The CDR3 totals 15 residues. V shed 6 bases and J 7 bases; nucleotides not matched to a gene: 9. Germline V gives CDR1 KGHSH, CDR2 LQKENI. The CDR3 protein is CASSHQAQGNSPLHF. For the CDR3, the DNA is TGTGCCAGCTCCCACCAGGCACAGGGGAATTCACCCCTCCACTTT.

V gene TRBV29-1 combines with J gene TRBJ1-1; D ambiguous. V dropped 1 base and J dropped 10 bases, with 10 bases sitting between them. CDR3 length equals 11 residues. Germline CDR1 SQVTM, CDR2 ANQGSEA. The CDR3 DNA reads TGCAGCGTTGAAGGCCGTAAGGGAGCTTTCTTT. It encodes CSVEGRKGAFF.

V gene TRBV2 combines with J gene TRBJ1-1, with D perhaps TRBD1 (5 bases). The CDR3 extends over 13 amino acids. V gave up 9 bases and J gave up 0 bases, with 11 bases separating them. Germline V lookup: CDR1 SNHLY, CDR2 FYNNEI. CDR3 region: CARKRGMNTEAFF. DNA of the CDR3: TGTGCCAGAAAACGGGGCATGAACACTGAAGCTTTCTTT. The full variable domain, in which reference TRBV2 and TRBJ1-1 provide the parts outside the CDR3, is EPEVTQTPSHQVTQMGQEVILRCVPISNHLYFYWYRQILGQKVEFLVSFYNNEISEKSEIFDDQFSVERPDGSNFTLKIRSTKLEDSAMYFCARKRGMNTEAFFGQGTRLTVV.

Here the CDR3 DNA reads TGTGCCAGCAGCTTGTCCGGGACCACCGGGGAGCTGTTTTTT. Its protein product is CASSLSGTTGELFF. The chain combines TRBV5-8 with TRBJ2-2; D tentatively fits TRBD1 or TRBD2 (5 bases each). Trimming stripped 1 base from V and 4 bases from J, with 8 bases between. This CDR3 contains 14 residues. Germline V gene lookup returns CDR1 SGHTS and CDR2 YDEGEE.

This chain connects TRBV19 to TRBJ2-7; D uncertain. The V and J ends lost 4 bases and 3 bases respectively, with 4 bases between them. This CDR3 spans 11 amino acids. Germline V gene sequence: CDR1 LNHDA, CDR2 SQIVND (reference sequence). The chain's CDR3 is CASSNLYEQYF. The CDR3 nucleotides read TGTGCCAGTAGTAACCTCTACGAGCAGTACTTC.

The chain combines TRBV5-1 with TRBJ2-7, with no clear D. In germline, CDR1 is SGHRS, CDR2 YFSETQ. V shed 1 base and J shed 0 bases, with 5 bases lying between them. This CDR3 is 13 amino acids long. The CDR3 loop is CASSLTSSYEQYF. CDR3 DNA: TGCGCCAGCAGCTTGACCAGCTCCTACGAGCAGTACTTC.

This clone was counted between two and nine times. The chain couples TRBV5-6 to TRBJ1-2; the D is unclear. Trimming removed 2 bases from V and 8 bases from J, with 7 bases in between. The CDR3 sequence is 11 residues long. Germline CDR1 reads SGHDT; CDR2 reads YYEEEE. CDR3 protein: CASSFRLGYTF. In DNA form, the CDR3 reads TGTGCCAGCAGCTTCCGATTGGGCTACACCTTC. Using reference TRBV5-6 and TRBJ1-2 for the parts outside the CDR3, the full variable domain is DAGVTQSPTHLIKTRGQQVTLRCSPKSGHDTVSWYQQALGQGPQFIFQYYEEEERQRGNFPDRFSGHQFPNYSSELNVNALLLGDSALYLCASSFRLGYTFGSGTRLTVV.

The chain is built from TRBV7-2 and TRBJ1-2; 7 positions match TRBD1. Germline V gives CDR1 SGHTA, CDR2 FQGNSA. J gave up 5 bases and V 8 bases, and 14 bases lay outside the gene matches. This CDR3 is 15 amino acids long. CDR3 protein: CASRPRDSLLYGYTF. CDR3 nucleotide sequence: TGTGCCAGCCGTCCTCGGGACAGCCTGCTGTATGGCTACACCTTC.

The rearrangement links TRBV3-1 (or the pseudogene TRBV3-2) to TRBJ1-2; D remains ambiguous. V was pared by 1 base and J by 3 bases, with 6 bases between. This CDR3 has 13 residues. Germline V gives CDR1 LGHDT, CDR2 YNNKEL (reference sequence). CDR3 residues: CASSQVQDYGYTF. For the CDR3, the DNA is TGTGCCAGCAGCCAAGTACAAGACTATGGCTACACCTTC.

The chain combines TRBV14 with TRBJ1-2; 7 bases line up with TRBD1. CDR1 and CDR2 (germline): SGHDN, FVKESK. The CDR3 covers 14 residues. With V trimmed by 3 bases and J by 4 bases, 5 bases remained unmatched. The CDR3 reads CASSQSRDSYGYTF. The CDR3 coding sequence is TGTGCCAGCAGCCAGAGTCGGGACAGCTATGGCTACACCTTC.

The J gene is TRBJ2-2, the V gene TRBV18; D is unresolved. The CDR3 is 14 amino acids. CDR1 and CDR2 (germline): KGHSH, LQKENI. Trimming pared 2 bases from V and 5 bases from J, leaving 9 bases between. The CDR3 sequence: CASSPGYITGELFF. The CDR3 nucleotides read TGTGCCAGCTCACCAGGGTATATTACCGGGGAGCTGTTTTTT.

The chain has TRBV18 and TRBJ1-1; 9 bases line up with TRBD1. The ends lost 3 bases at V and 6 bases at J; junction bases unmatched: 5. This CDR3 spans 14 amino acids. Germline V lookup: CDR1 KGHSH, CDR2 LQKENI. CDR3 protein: CASSPSTGGSEAFF. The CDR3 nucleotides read TGTGCCAGCTCACCTTCTACAGGGGGCTCTGAAGCTTTCTTT.

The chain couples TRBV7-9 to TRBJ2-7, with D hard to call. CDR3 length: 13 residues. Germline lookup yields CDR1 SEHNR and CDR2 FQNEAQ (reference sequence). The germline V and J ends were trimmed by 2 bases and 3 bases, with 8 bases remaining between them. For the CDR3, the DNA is TGTGCCAGCAGCTTATCTGCCCGCTACGAGCAGTACTTC. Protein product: CASSLSARYEQYF.

The CDR3 nucleotides are TGTGCCAGCTCAGTGACAGGGGGCCTCTATGGCTACACCTTC. Translated: CASSVTGGLYGYTF. This chain connects TRBV18 to TRBJ1-2, with TRBD1 identical over 10 bases. The CDR3 covers 14 residues. Losses at the gene ends were 5 bases for V and 4 bases for J; bases not matched to a gene: 4. Germline V gene lookup returns CDR1 KGHSH and CDR2 LQKENI.

CDR3 sequence reads: CASSLKGTATEDNEQFF. As DNA, the CDR3 is TGTGCCAGCAGCTTAAAAGGGACAGCCACTGAGGACAATGAGCAGTTCTTC. This chain connects TRBV11-3 to TRBJ2-1; 7 bases are a match to TRBD1. The V and J ends lost 2 bases and 5 bases, in that order; junction bases with no gene match: 12. This CDR3 region has 17 residues. Germline CDR1 reads SGHNT; CDR2 reads YENEEA.

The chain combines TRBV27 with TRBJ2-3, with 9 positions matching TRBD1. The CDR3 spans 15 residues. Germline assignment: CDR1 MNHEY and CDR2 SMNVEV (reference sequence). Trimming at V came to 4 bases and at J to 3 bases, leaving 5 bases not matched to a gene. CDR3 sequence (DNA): TGTGCCAGCAGTTCAACCGGGACAGGGACAGATACGCAGTATTTT. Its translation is CASSSTGTGTDTQYF.

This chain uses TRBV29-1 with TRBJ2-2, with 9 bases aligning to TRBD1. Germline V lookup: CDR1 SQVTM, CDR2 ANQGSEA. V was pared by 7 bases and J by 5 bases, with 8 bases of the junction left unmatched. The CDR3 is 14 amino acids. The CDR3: CSGRGQGGTGELFF. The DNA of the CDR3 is TGCAGCGGCAGGGGACAGGGTGGTACCGGGGAGCTGTTTTTT.

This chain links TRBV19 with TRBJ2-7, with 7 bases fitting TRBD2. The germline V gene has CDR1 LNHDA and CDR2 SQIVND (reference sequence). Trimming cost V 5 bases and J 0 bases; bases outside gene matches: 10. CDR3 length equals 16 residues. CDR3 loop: CASSLDSGTFSYEQYF. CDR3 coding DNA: TGTGCCAGTAGTCTTGACAGCGGGACTTTCTCCTACGAGCAGTACTTC.

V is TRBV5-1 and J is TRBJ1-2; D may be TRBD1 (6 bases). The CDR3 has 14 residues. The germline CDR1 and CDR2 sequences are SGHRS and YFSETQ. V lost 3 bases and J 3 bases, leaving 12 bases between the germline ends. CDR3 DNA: TGCGCCAGCAGCTACCGGACAGCTGACTATGGCTACACCTTC. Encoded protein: CASSYRTADYGYTF.